Below, 31 T cell receptor beta chains from the same sample are listed, as sequenced in a study of blood T cell repertoires in COVID-19. Generated by immunoSEQ multiplex PCR, the TCRdb table keeps only in-frame clones and is missing some. Altogether under 200,000 clones are present, 85% to 90% being singletons, with the ten largest covering roughly 5.5%. Source material: peripheral blood. These receptors were collected from a man aged 35 to 55 with active or convalescent COVID-19.

V is TRBV7-2 and J is TRBJ1-2; D is perhaps TRBD1 (5 bases). The CDR3 extends over 13 amino acids. Germline V gives CDR1 SGHTA, CDR2 FQGNSA. Trimming stripped 1 base from V and 6 bases from J, with 9 bases between. The DNA of the CDR3 is TGTGCCAGCAGCTTAGTTCCAGGGAATGGCTACACCTTC. Translated, it gives CASSLVPGNGYTF.

The genes are TRBV18 and TRBJ2-6; TRBD1 agrees at 7 bases. Germline CDR1 is KGHSH and CDR2 is LQKENI. The CDR3 extends over 19 amino acids. V was pared by 0 bases and J by 2 bases, with 10 bases of the junction left unmatched. CDR3 DNA: TGTGCCAGCTCACCACCTTCTGGTAGGGGGCGCGCTGGGGCCAACGTCCTGACTTTC. Its protein is CASSPPSGRGRAGANVLTF.

The rearrangement uses TRBV19 and TRBJ1-1; tentative D call: TRBD1 (6 bases). CDR3 length equals 14 residues. The V gene lost 6 bases and the J gene lost 3 bases, with 14 bases spanning the gap. Germline V lookup: CDR1 LNHDA, CDR2 SQIVND (reference sequence). The DNA of the CDR3 is TGTGCCAGTAGAACTCACAGGGAGCACACTGAAGCTTTCTTT. It yields the protein CASRTHREHTEAFF. Variable domain in full (rest from reference TRBV19 and TRBJ1-1): DGGITQSPKYLFRKEGQNVTLSCEQNLNHDAMYWYRQDPGQGLRLIYYSQIVNDFQKGDIAEGYSVSREKKESFPLTVTSAQKNPTAFYLCASRTHREHTEAFFGQGTRLTVV.

This clone was seen once. This chain joins TRBV27 and TRBJ2-1, with 7 nucleotides matching TRBD1. There are 13 residues in the CDR3. The V gene's germline CDR1 is MNHEY and CDR2 SMNVEV (reference sequence). V lost 2 bases and J lost 9; bases outside the gene matches: 4. The CDR3 nucleotides read TGTGCCAGCAGTTTAGTAGGGGGCGGTGAGCAGTTCTTC. It translates to CASSLVGGGEQFF.

The CDR3 nucleotides are TGTGCCAGCAGCACTGTAGAGAATTCACCCCTCCACTTT. It is translated as CASSTVENSPLHF. The rearrangement uses TRBV11-2 and TRBJ1-6; D is unclear. The germline V gene has CDR1 SGHAT and CDR2 FQNNGV. Trimming stripped 5 bases from V and 7 bases from J, with 9 bases between. The length of the CDR3 is 13 residues.

The genes are TRBV28 and TRBJ2-7; a weak D match, TRBD2 (5 bases). Germline V CDR1 and CDR2: MDHEN, SYDVKM. V gave up 8 bases and J gave up 2 bases, with 16 bases separating them. CDR3 size: 14 residues. The CDR3: CASRGRQETYEQYF. The CDR3 DNA sequence: TGTGCCAGCCGGGGTCGGCAGGAGACCTACGAGCAGTACTTC.

The genes are TRBV28 and TRBJ1-5, with D unresolved. Germline-derived CDR1 and CDR2 are MDHEN and SYDVKM. This CDR3 has 12 residues. The V end was cut by 8 bases, the J end by 9 bases, with 14 bases between. The CDR3 here is CASGEAQVPQHF. In DNA form, the CDR3 reads TGTGCCAGCGGTGAAGCTCAAGTGCCCCAGCATTTT.

There are a few counts of this clone. The V call is TRBV30, the J call TRBJ1-5; possibly TRBD1 for D (5 bases). Germline loops: CDR1 GTSNPN, CDR2 SVGIG (reference sequence). Deletions cut 2 bases from V and 0 bases from J, with 8 bases between. The CDR3 loop spans 14 amino acids. The CDR3 bases are TGTGCCTGGAGTTTGACAGATAGCAATCAGCCCCAGCATTTT. Translated, it gives CAWSLTDSNQPQHF.

This chain joins TRBV5-1 and TRBJ1-5, with D maybe TRBD1 (5 bases). The CDR3 runs 14 residues. V was shortened by 1 base and J by 7 bases, with 12 bases between the two germline ends. Germline V gene data show CDR1 as SGHRS and CDR2 as YFSETQ. Here the CDR3 reads CASSLLPGQQPQHF. CDR3 bases: TGCGCCAGCAGCTTGCTTCCAGGGCAGCAGCCCCAGCATTTT.

This chain uses TRBV28 with TRBJ1-2; D is possibly TRBD1 (5 bases). The CDR3 consists of 15 residues. In germline, CDR1 is MDHEN, CDR2 SYDVKM. V was pared by 6 bases and J by 1 base, with 15 bases between. CDR3 sequence: CASRPDPGLNYGYTF. In DNA, the CDR3 is TGTGCCAGCAGGCCCGACCCGGGACTTAACTATGGCTACACCTTC.

CDR3 sequence: CASSSRQGLSYEQYF. DNA of the CDR3: TGTGCCAGCAGCTCAAGACAGGGCCTCTCCTACGAGCAGTACTTC. The chain combines TRBV11-3 with TRBJ2-7, with 7 bases identical to TRBD1. The junction had 6 bases not matched to a gene; V was cut back by 4 bases and J by 0 bases. The CDR3 extends over 15 amino acids. Per germline, CDR1 SGHNT and CDR2 YENEEA.

This clone was observed a handful of times. This rearrangement joins TRBV5-4 to TRBJ1-2, with 7 nucleotides matching TRBD1. V dropped 6 bases and J dropped 0; count of bases not matched to a gene: 8. Per the germline V gene, CDR1 is SGHNT and CDR2 is YYREEE (reference sequence). The CDR3 is 15 amino acids. The CDR3: CASIPGQSSNYGYTF. DNA of the CDR3: TGTGCCAGCATCCCGGGACAGTCCTCTAACTATGGCTACACCTTC.

V and J are TRBV11-3 and TRBJ2-7; no reliable D call. The CDR3 extends over 14 amino acids. V was clipped by 0 bases and J by 3 bases, with 9 bases between them. CDR1 is SGHNT, CDR2 YENEEA, per germline. CDR3 sequence: CASSLDISGYEQYF. The CDR3 nucleotides are TGTGCCAGCAGCTTAGATATTTCGGGCTACGAGCAGTACTTC.

This clone was seen a single time. This CDR3 is also generated by other DNA sequences in the sample. The chain combines TRBV5-1 with TRBJ1-1; D might be TRBD1 (5 bases). Between the trimmed V and J ends, which lost 5 bases and 3 bases, there was a span of 11 bases. This CDR3 contains 13 residues. In germline, CDR1 is SGHRS, CDR2 YFSETQ. The CDR3 protein is CASSLVRDTEAFF. The CDR3 DNA follows: TGCGCCAGCAGTCTTGTCAGGGACACTGAAGCTTTCTTT.

This chain joins TRBV4-1 and TRBJ2-2; tentative D call: TRBD2 (6 bases). Between the trimmed V and J ends, which lost 4 bases and 2 bases, there was a span of 17 bases. Germline V gives CDR1 MGHRA, CDR2 YSYEKL. This CDR3 region has 17 residues. CDR3 protein: CASSLSKLALNTGELFF. Here the CDR3 DNA reads TGCGCCAGCAGCCTATCAAAACTAGCACTAAACACCGGGGAGCTGTTTTTT.

This sequence joins TRBV14 and TRBJ1-4; D gene uncertain. The V end lost 2 bases, the J end lost 4 bases, and 8 bases lay between the germline ends. The CDR3 extends over 14 amino acids. Germline-derived CDR1 and CDR2 are SGHDN and FVKESK. CDR3 in DNA: TGTGCCAGCAGCCAATTCCGGAGTAATGAAAAACTGTTTTTT. Its translation is CASSQFRSNEKLFF.

The V call is TRBV29-1, the J call TRBJ1-1; possibly TRBD1 for D (5 bases). CDR1 is SQVTM, CDR2 ANQGSEA, per germline. The CDR3 sequence is 13 residues long. V lost 4 bases to trimming and J lost 0 bases, with 9 bases between them. The CDR3 bases are TGCAGCGTTGGGGGCAGTATGAACACTGAAGCTTTCTTT. Protein: CSVGGSMNTEAFF.

V gene TRBV9 combines with J gene TRBJ1-3; D remains ambiguous. Trimming shortened V by 0 bases and J by 4 bases, and 11 bases separated the two germline ends. This CDR3 is 15 amino acids long. Germline V CDR1 and CDR2: SGDLS, YYNGEE. The chain's CDR3 is CASSVDWAVGNTIYF. Here the CDR3 DNA reads TGTGCCAGCAGCGTAGATTGGGCAGTAGGAAACACCATATATTTT.

The chain recombines TRBV30 with TRBJ1-1; TRBD1 aligns across 7 bases. This CDR3 region has 14 residues. CDR1 and CDR2 from the germline V gene are GTSNPN and SVGIG (reference sequence). The V segment lost 1 base and the J segment 2 bases; nucleotides outside the gene matches: 4. Here the CDR3 reads CAWSAYRGNTEAFF. In DNA form, the CDR3 reads TGTGCCTGGAGTGCATACAGGGGTAACACTGAAGCTTTCTTT.

This sequence joins TRBV27 and TRBJ2-7; 7 nucleotides agree with TRBD2. From germline, CDR1 is MNHEY and CDR2 SMNVEV (reference sequence). The CDR3 consists of 14 residues. The trim removed 2 bases at V and 6 bases at J, leaving 7 bases unmatched. CDR3 region: CASSLRGGFAEQYF. In DNA form, the CDR3 reads TGTGCCAGCAGTTTACGGGGAGGGTTTGCCGAGCAGTACTTC.

The chain carries TRBV11-2 and TRBJ2-1; 7 positions agree with TRBD2. Germline lookup yields CDR1 SGHAT and CDR2 FQNNGV. Germline trimming cut 5 bases from V and 0 bases from J; bases unmatched to any gene: 7. The CDR3 is made up of 16 amino acids. The CDR3: CASSRIAGSSYNEQFF. Here the CDR3 DNA reads TGTGCCAGCAGCCGAATAGCGGGCAGCTCCTACAATGAGCAGTTCTTC.

This chain connects TRBV28 to TRBJ1-6; the match to TRBD1 covers 9 bases. V shed 4 bases and J 9 bases; nucleotides not matched to a gene: 10. The CDR3 runs 16 residues. The V gene's germline CDR1 is MDHEN and CDR2 SYDVKM. CDR3 nucleotides: TGTGCCAGCAGTTCTGAGGCGACAGGGGGGTTTTCACCCCTCCACTTT. It yields the protein CASSSEATGGFSPLHF.

This clone was detected ten times or more. CDR3 region: CASSEMGRTQYF. As DNA, the CDR3 is TGTGCCAGCAGTGAAATGGGGCGGACCCAGTACTTC. V is TRBV6-1 and J is TRBJ2-5; D may be TRBD1 (5 bases). The V gene's germline CDR1 is MNHNS and CDR2 SASEGT. V lost 2 bases, J lost 7 bases, and 8 bases lay in between. The length of the CDR3 is 12 residues.

The rearrangement links TRBV6-2 or TRBV6-3 to TRBJ2-2, with D possibly matching TRBD1 (6 bases). In germline, CDR1 is MNHEY, CDR2 SVGEGT. V was trimmed by 5 bases and J by 4 bases, leaving 23 bases between them. This CDR3 is built from 18 residues. This CDR3 reads CASSITGLTGFSTGELFF. The CDR3 DNA follows: TGTGCCAGCAGTATTACAGGGCTCACAGGGTTCAGCACCGGGGAGCTGTTTTTT.

V gene TRBV27 combines with J gene TRBJ1-5; tentatively, D is TRBD1 (6 bases). The CDR3 consists of 14 residues. V lost 6 bases and J 4 bases, leaving 13 bases between the germline ends. Germline V gives CDR1 MNHEY, CDR2 SMNVEV (reference sequence). CDR3 residues: CASSLRGINQPQHF. The CDR3 DNA follows: TGTGCCAGCAGCTTAAGGGGGATAAATCAGCCCCAGCATTTT.

The genes are TRBV7-2 and TRBJ2-1; TRBD2 matches 9 bases. This CDR3 has 17 residues. Germline V gene data show CDR1 as SGHTA and CDR2 as FQGNSA. Germline trimming cut 3 bases from V and 0 bases from J; bases unmatched to any gene: 6. CDR3: CASSFHLAGSSYNEQFF. The CDR3 nucleotides are TGTGCCAGCAGCTTTCACCTAGCGGGGTCCTCCTACAATGAGCAGTTCTTC.

The chain links TRBV30 to TRBJ2-1, with 9 bases lining up with TRBD2. Germline CDR1 and CDR2: GTSNPN and SVGIG (reference sequence). J was trimmed by 7 bases and V by 4 bases; bases with no gene match: 8. The CDR3 runs 14 residues. The CDR3 loop is CAWNRGRAGNEQFF. CDR3 nucleotide sequence: TGTGCCTGGAATCGCGGGAGGGCCGGTAATGAGCAGTTCTTC.

This chain uses TRBV27 with TRBJ2-5, with 12 bases that match TRBD2. The length of the CDR3 is 18 residues. Unmatched junction bases numbered 12, after V lost 5 bases and J lost 2 bases. Germline CDR1 and CDR2: MNHEY and SMNVEV (reference sequence). CDR3 residues: CASSPQPTSGGNQETQYF. CDR3 nucleotides: TGTGCCAGCAGTCCGCAGCCGACTAGCGGGGGTAATCAAGAGACCCAGTACTTC.

The chain employs TRBV28 and TRBJ1-2; no definite D call. V was clipped by 4 bases and J by 3 bases, with 9 bases between them. From germline, CDR1 is MDHEN and CDR2 SYDVKM. CDR3 length: 13 amino acids. As DNA, the CDR3 is TGTGCCAGCAGTTGGTCCGGGGACTATGGCTACACCTTC. Amino acids: CASSWSGDYGYTF.

This chain joins TRBV2 and TRBJ1-2; the D is unclear. Germline CDR1 is SNHLY and CDR2 is FYNNEI. The CDR3 spans 14 residues. The V end lost 1 base, the J end lost 2 bases, and 8 bases lay between the germline ends. The CDR3 coding sequence is TGTGCCAGCAGTGAAGGGAGAGGAAACTATGGCTACACCTTC. Translating gives CASSEGRGNYGYTF.

The chain links TRBV9 to TRBJ2-1; 13 nucleotides match TRBD2. V lost 0 bases and J lost 7; bases outside the gene matches: 4. The germline V gene has CDR1 SGDLS and CDR2 YYNGEE. The CDR3 is 16 amino acids. The CDR3 DNA follows: TGTGCCAGCAGCGTAGGACTAGCGGGGGGAAATAATGAGCAGTTCTTC. It yields the protein CASSVGLAGGNNEQFF.